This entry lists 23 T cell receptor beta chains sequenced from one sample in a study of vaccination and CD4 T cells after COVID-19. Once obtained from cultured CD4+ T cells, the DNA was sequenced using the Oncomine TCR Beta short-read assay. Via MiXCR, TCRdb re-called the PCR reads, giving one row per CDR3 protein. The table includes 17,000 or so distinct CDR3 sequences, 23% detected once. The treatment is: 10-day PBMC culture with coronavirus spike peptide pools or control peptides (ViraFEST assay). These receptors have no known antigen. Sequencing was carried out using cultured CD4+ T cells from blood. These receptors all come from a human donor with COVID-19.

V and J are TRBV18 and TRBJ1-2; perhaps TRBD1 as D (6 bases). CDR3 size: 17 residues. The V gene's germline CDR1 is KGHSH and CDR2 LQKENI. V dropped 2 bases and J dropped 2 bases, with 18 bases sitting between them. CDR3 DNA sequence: TGTGCCAGCTCACCAGACCCTCCCAGCAGGGGAAACTATGGCTACACCTTC. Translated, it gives CASSPDPPSRGNYGYTF.

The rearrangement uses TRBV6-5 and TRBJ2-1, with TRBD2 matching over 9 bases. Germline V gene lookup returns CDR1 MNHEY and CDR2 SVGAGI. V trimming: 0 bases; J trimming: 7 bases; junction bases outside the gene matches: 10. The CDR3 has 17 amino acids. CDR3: CASSYSSGGGARNEQFF. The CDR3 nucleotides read TGTGCCAGCAGTTACTCGTCCGGCGGGGGGGCCCGGAATGAGCAGTTCTTC.

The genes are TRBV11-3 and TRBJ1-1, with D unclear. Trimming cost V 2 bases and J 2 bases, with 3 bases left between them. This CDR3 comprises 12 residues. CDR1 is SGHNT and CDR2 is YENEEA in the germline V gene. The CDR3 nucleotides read TGTGCCAGCAGCTTAAGAAACACTGAAGCTTTCTTT. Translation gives CASSLRNTEAFF.

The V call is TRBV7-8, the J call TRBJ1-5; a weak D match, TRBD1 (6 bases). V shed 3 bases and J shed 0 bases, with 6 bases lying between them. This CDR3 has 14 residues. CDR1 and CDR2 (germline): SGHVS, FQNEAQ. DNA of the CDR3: TGTGCCAGCAGCTTGGACAGTAGCAATCAGCCCCAGCATTTT. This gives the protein CASSLDSSNQPQHF.

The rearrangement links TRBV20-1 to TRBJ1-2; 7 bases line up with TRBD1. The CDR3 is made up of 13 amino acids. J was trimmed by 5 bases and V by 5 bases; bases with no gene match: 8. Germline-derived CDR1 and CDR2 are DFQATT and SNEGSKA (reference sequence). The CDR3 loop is CSAPLTGPYGYTF. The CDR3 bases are TGCAGTGCTCCACTGACAGGGCCATATGGCTACACCTTC.

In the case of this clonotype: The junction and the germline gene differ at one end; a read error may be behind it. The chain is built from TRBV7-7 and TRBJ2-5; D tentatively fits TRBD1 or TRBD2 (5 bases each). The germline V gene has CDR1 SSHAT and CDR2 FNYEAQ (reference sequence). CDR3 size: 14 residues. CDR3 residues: CASSSGARGETQYF. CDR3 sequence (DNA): TGTGCTAGCAGCTCCGGGGCCCGGGGAGAGACCCAGTACTTC.

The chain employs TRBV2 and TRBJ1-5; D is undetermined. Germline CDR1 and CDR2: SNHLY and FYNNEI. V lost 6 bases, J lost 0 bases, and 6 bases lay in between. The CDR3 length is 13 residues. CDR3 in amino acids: CASSTDSNQPQHF. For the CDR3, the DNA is TGTGCCAGCAGCACAGATAGCAATCAGCCCCAGCATTTT.

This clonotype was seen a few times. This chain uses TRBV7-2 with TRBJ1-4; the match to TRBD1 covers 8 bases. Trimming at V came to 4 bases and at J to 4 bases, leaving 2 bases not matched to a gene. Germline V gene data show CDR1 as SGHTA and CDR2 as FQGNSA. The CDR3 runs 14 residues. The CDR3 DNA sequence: TGTGCCAGCAGCTCCGGACAGGGTAATGAAAAACTGTTTTTT. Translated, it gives CASSSGQGNEKLFF.

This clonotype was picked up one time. CDR3 sequence reads: CASSQMREGHYEQYF. In nucleotides, the CDR3 is TGTGCCAGCAGCCAGATGCGGGAGGGACACTACGAGCAGTACTTC. V gene TRBV4-2 combines with J gene TRBJ2-7, with 9 nucleotides matching TRBD2. The germline V gene has CDR1 LGHNA and CDR2 YNFKEQ. The J segment lost 3 bases and the V segment lost 3 bases, leaving 6 bases of the junction unmatched. This CDR3 comprises 15 residues.

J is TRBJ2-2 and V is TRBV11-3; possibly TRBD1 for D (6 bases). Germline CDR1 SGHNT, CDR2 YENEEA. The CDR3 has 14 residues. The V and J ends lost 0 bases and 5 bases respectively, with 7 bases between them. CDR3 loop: CASSLEGGTGELFF. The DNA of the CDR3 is TGTGCCAGCAGCTTAGAAGGGGGTACCGGGGAGCTGTTTTTT.

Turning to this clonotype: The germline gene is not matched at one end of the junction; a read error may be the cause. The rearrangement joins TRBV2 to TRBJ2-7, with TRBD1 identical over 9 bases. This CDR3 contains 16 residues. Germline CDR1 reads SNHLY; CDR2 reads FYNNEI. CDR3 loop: CASSQLGTGSSYEQYF. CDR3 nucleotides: TGCGCCAGCAGCCAACTTGGGACAGGGAGCTCCTACGAGCAGTACTTC.

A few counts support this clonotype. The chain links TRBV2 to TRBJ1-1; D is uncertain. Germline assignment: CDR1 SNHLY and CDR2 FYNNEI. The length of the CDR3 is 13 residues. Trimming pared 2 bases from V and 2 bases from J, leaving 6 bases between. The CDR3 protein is CASSESVNTEAFF. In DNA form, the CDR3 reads TGTGCCAGCAGTGAAAGTGTTAACACTGAAGCTTTCTTT. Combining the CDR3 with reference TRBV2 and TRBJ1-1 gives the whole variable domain EPEVTQTPSHQVTQMGQEVILRCVPISNHLYFYWYRQILGQKVEFLVSFYNNEISEKSEIFDDQFSVERPDGSNFTLKIRSTKLEDSAMYFCASSESVNTEAFFGQGTRLTVV.

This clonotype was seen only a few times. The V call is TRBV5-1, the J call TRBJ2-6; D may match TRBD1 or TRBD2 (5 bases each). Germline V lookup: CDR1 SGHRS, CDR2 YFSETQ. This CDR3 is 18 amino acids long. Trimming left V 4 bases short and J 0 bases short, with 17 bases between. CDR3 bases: TGCGCCAGCAGCACCCAGACAGCTGGGACCTCTGGGGCCAACGTCCTGACTTTC. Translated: CASSTQTAGTSGANVLTF. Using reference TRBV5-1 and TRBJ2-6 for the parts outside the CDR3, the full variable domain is KAGVTQTPRYLIKTRGQQVTLSCSPISGHRSVSWYQQTPGQGLQFLFEYFSETQRNKGNFPGRFSGRQFSNSRSEMNVSTLELGDSALYLCASSTQTAGTSGANVLTFGAGSRLTVL.

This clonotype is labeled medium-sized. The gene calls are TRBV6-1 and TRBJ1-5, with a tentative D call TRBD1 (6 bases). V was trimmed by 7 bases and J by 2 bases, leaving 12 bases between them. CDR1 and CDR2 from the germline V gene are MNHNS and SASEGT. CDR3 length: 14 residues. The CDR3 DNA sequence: TGTGCCAGCAAGAGGGGGTATGGCAATCAGCCCCAGCATTTT. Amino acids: CASKRGYGNQPQHF.

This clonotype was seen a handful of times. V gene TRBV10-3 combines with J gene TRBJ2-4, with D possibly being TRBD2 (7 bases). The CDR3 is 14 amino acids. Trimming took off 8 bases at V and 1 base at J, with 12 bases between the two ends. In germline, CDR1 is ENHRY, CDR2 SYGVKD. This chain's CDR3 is CAIAGAAAKNIQYF. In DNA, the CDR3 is TGTGCCATCGCGGGGGCGGCGGCCAAAAACATTCAGTACTTC.

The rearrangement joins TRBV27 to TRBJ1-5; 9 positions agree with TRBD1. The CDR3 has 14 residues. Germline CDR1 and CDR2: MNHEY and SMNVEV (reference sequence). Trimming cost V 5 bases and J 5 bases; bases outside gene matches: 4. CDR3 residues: CASSTGTGYQPQHF. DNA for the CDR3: TGTGCCAGCAGTACCGGGACAGGGTATCAGCCCCAGCATTTT.

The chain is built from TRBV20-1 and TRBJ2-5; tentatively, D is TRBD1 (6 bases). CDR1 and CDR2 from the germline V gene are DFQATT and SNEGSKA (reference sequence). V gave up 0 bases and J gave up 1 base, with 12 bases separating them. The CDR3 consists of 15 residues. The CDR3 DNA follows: TGCAGTGCTAGAGATGGACAGAGGATCCAAGAGACCCAGTACTTC. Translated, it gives CSARDGQRIQETQYF.

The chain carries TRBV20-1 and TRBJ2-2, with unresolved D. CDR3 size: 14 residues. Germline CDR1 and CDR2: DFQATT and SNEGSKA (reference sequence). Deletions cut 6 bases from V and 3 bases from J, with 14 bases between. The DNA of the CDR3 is TGCAGTGCCCGGGCGAACACCGACACCGGGGAGCTGTTTTTT. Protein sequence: CSARANTDTGELFF.

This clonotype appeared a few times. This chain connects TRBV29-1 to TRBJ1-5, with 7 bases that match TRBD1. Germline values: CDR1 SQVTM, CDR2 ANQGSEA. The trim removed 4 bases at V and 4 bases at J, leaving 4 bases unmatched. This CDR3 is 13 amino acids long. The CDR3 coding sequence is TGCAGCGTTGGTGGACAGGAAAATCAGCCCCAGCATTTT. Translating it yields CSVGGQENQPQHF. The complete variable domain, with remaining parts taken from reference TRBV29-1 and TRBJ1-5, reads SAVISQKPSRDICQRGTSLTIQCQVDSQVTMMFWYRQQPGQSLTLIATANQGSEATYESGFVIDKFPISRPNLTFSTLTVSNMSPEDSSIYLCSVGGQENQPQHFGDGTRLSIL.

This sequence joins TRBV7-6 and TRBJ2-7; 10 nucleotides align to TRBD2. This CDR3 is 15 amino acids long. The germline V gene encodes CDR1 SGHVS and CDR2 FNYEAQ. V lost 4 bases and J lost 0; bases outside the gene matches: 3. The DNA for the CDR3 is TGTGCCAGCAGCTCATTAGCGGGGGGCTCCTACGAGCAGTACTTC. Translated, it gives CASSSLAGGSYEQYF.

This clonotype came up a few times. CDR3 in DNA: TGTGCCACGTCGAACGGACGAAGTGGAGGCGGCTATGGCTACACCTTC. It is translated as CATSNGRSGGGYGYTF. This chain connects TRBV2 to TRBJ1-2, with D unresolved. V dropped 10 bases and J dropped 4 bases, with 25 bases sitting between them. Germline values: CDR1 SNHLY, CDR2 FYNNEI. This CDR3 has 16 amino acids.

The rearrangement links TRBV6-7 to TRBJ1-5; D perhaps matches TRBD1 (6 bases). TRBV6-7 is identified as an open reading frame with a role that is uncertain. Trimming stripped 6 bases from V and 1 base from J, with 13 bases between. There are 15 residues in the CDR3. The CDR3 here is CASRQGGTSNQPQHF. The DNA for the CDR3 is TGTGCCAGCAGACAGGGCGGGACGAGCAATCAGCCCCAGCATTTT.

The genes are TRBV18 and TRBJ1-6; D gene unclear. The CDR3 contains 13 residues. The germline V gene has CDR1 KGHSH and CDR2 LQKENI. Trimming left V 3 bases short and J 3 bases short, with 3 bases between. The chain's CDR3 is CASSPDYNSPLHF. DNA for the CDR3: TGTGCCAGCTCACCCGACTATAATTCACCCCTCCACTTT.